The rows below give T cell receptor beta chains drawn from one sample of a study of T cells in Graves' hyperthyroidism and ophthalmopathy. TCRdb reprocessed the multiplex PCR reads via MiXCR and lists one record per CDR3 protein. The sample yields more than 500,000 distinct CDR3 sequences, around 15% seen once. The specimen sequenced was blood. These receptors were collected from a woman in her thirties with Graves' ophthalmopathy. CDR3s include the opening cysteine and the closing phenylalanine or tryptophan. D genes are given only for firm matches. Only some rows state a clone size, as once, few, many or a class for expanded clones.

size	J	V	D	length	CDR3	DNA
many	TRBJ2-4	TRBV6-5	.	14	CASSYSGVAHIQYF	TGTGCCAGCAGTTACTCAGGGGTGGCGCACATTCAGTACTTC
.	TRBJ1-5	TRBV19	.	15	CASSIDRGGYQPQHF	TGTGCCAGTAGTATAGATCGAGGTGGTTATCAGCCCCAGCATTTT
.	TRBJ1-1	TRBV28	.	14	CASSSLLVFTEAFF	TGTGCCAGCAGTTCCCTTTTAGTTTTCACTGAAGCTTTCTTT
many	TRBJ1-1	TRBV3-1	.	16	CASSQEGWGIATEAFF	TGTGCCAGCAGCCAAGAAGGTTGGGGGATTGCCACTGAAGCTTTCTTT
few	TRBJ2-5	TRBV2	.	14	CASTRVAGREAQYF	TGTGCCAGCACCAGGGTGGCGGGAAGGGAGGCCCAGTACTTC
many	TRBJ1-5	TRBV5-1	.	15	CASSLYGTSNQPQHF	TGCGCCAGCAGCTTGTATGGCACCAGCAATCAGCCCCAGCATTTT
few	TRBJ1-1	TRBV12-5	.	24	CASGSNTEAFFGQGTRLRNTEAFF	.
.	TRBJ2-2	TRBV4-3	.	15	CASSQELSNSGELFF	TGCGCCAGCAGCCAAGAGCTCAGTAATTCCGGGGAGCTGTTTTTT
many	TRBJ2-1	TRBV5-5	TRBD2	17	CASSRGTSGRAWNEQFF	TGTGCCAGCAGCCGAGGGACTAGCGGGAGGGCCTGGAATGAGCAGTTCTTC
many	TRBJ2-3	TRBV11-3	TRBD1	11	CASSQDRVQYF	TGTGCCAGCAGCCAGGACAGGGTTCAGTATTTT
.	TRBJ1-3	TRBV4-2	.	16	CASSQGSGGEFNTIYF	TGTGCCAGCAGCCAAGGGTCGGGGGGCGAATTTAACACCATATATTTT
.	TRBJ2-7	TRBV2	.	14	CASSASQGTYEQYF	TGTGCCAGCAGCGCTTCACAGGGTACCTACGAGCAGTACTTC
many	TRBJ1-2	TRBV20-1	.	14	CSARDFRGSFGYTF	TGCAGTGCTAGAGACTTCAGGGGATCATTTGGCTACACCTTC
.	TRBJ1-1	TRBV19	TRBD1	15	CASSRLGTVNTEAFF	TGTGCCAGTAGTAGGTTGGGGACAGTGAACACTGAAGCTTTCTTT
many	TRBJ1-5	TRBV30	.	10	CAWSRQPQHF	TGTGCCTGGAGCAGGCAGCCCCAGCATTTT
.	TRBJ2-2	TRBV10-1	.	16	CASSAHSTPVPGELFF	TGCGCCAGCAGTGCTCACTCTACACCTGTCCCCGGGGAGCTGTTTTTT
.	TRBJ1-6	TRBV5-4	.	16	CASSLGRQSSNSPLHF	TGTGCCAGCAGCTTGGGGAGGCAGAGCTCTAATTCACCCCTCCACTTT
few	TRBJ1-5	TRBV7-6	.	13	CASSRTSLQPQHF	TGTGCCAGCAGCCGGACAAGTCTTCAGCCCCAGCATTTT
many	TRBJ2-3	TRBV20-1	.	15	CSARDGIGFPDTQYF	TGCAGTGCTAGAGATGGGATAGGGTTCCCAGATACGCAGTATTTT
many	TRBJ2-3	TRBV3-1	TRBD2	16	CASSQAGGLAVNTQYF	TGTGCCAGCAGCCAAGCGGGGGGACTAGCGGTAAATACGCAGTATTTT
.	TRBJ1-2	TRBV19	TRBD1	14	CASSNSGGHYGYTF	TGTGCCAGTAGTAATTCAGGGGGTCACTATGGCTACACCTTC
.	TRBJ2-1	TRBV12-3/TRBV12-4	.	13	CASSTGPLGEQFF	TGTGCCAGTAGTACCGGGCCCCTAGGTGAGCAGTTCTTC
.	TRBJ2-3	TRBV4-2	TRBD1	15	CASSLHGTDTDTQYF	TGTGCCAGCAGCCTCCACGGGACAGATACAGATACGCAGTATTTT
few	TRBJ2-5	TRBV9	.	14	CASSPVPTGGTQYF	TGTGCCAGCAGCCCAGTACCGACAGGAGGGACCCAGTACTTC
.	TRBJ1-2	TRBV28	.	11	CASTGRGGYTF	TGTGCCAGCACTGGAAGAGGAGGCTACACCTTC
.	TRBJ1-3	TRBV4-1	.	19	CASSQDTGGRGSGGNTICF	TGCGCCAGCAGCCAAGATACAGGTGGAAGGGGATCGGGTGGAAACACCATATGTTTT
many	TRBJ2-1	TRBV7-2	TRBD2	17	CASSLRLAGEVYNEQFF	TGTGCCAGCAGCCTGCGACTAGCGGGAGAAGTCTACAATGAGCAGTTCTTC
.	TRBJ2-7	TRBV11-2	TRBD2	15	CASSSKTSGSHEQYF	TGTGCCAGCAGCTCAAAGACTAGCGGGAGCCACGAGCAGTACTTC
many	TRBJ1-5	TRBV12-5	TRBD1	16	CASGLPPGTGNQPQHF	TGTGCTAGTGGTTTGCCCCCCGGGACAGGGAATCAGCCCCAGCATTTT
few	TRBJ2-2	TRBV10-2	.	15	CASSGRLVGAGELFF	TGCGCCAGCAGTGGAAGGCTAGTTGGGGCCGGGGAGCTGTTTTTT
.	TRBJ2-7	TRBV27	.	14	CASSFRGTYYEQYF	TGTGCCAGCAGCTTCAGGGGCACCTACTACGAGCAGTACTTC
many	TRBJ1-1	TRBV7-2	TRBD1	15	CASSPRGTVNTEAFF	TGTGCCAGCAGCCCTAGAGGGACAGTGAACACTGAAGCTTTCTTT
.	TRBJ2-7	TRBV5-1	.	14	CASSLRLRTYERYF	TGCGCCAGCAGCTTACGTCTGCGAACCTACGAGCGGTACTTC
many	TRBJ2-2	TRBV4-1	TRBD1	17	CASSQVGDRGSTGELFF	TGCGCCAGCAGCCAAGTAGGGGACAGGGGAAGTACCGGGGAGCTGTTTTTT
.	TRBJ2-7	TRBV12-3/TRBV12-4	TRBD2	19	CASSFRWEASGSQPYEQYF	TGTGCCAGCAGCTTCCGTTGGGAGGCTAGCGGTTCTCAGCCCTACGAGCAGTACTTC
.	TRBJ2-7	TRBV12-3/TRBV12-4	.	14	CASSWTSATYEQYF	TGTGCCAGCAGTTGGACCTCTGCAACCTACGAGCAGTACTTC
many	TRBJ2-1	TRBV7-3	TRBD2	15	CASSPGTSGLDEQFF	TGTGCCAGCAGCCCCGGGACTAGCGGGTTGGATGAGCAGTTCTTC
few	TRBJ1-5	TRBV27	TRBD1	12	CASTTGYQPQHF	TGTGCCAGCACGACAGGGTATCAGCCCCAGCATTTT
.	TRBJ2-5	TRBV27	.	14	CASSSLSLGETQYF	TGTGCCAGCAGTTCCCTGAGTCTCGGGGAGACCCAGTACTTC
few	TRBJ2-6	TRBV19	.	13	CASQGPGANVLTF	TGTGCCAGCCAAGGGCCCGGGGCCAACGTCCTGACTTTC
few	TRBJ1-2	TRBV28	.	12	CASSFQVYGYTF	TGTGCCAGCAGTTTCCAAGTATATGGCTACACCTTC
many	TRBJ1-1	TRBV5-1	.	15	CASSHSDTMNTEAFF	TGCGCCAGCAGCCATTCGGACACGATGAACACTGAAGCTTTCTTT
many	TRBJ2-7	TRBV5-1	.	15	CASSLAVAPSGEQYF	TGCGCCAGCAGCTTGGCGGTAGCACCCAGCGGGGAGCAGTACTTC
.	TRBJ1-4	TRBV27	TRBD1	14	CASSTHRGGEKLFF	TGTGCCAGCAGTACTCACAGGGGTGGTGAAAAACTGTTTTTT
many	TRBJ2-7	TRBV18	TRBD2	14	CASCRLAGNDEQYF	TGTGCCAGCTGCAGACTAGCGGGAAACGACGAGCAGTACTTC
many	TRBJ2-1	TRBV20-1	.	16	CSARDPREIIDNEQFF	TGCAGTGCTAGAGATCCCCGGGAGATTATAGACAATGAGCAGTTCTTC
.	TRBJ2-2	TRBV2	TRBD1	13	CASSSEQGARLFF	TGTGCCAGCAGTTCCGAACAGGGGGCACGACTGTTTTTT
.	TRBJ1-6	TRBV20-1	.	12	CSASKRTSPLHF	TGCAGTGCTAGCAAGAGAACGTCACCCCTCCACTTT
many	TRBJ2-1	TRBV18	.	14	CASSLSAGYNEQFF	TGTGCCAGCTCACTTTCGGCCGGATACAATGAGCAGTTCTTC
few	TRBJ1-3	TRBV28	.	14	CASSPTDSGNTIYF	TGTGCCAGCAGTCCGACGGACTCTGGAAACACCATATATTTT
few	TRBJ2-3	TRBV9	.	16	CASSPQGAGALDTQYF	TGTGCCAGCAGCCCCCAAGGGGCGGGTGCCTTGGATACGCAGTATTTT
.	TRBJ2-1	TRBV6-1	TRBD1	13	CASRDREYNEQFF	TGTGCCAGCAGGGACAGGGAATACAATGAGCAGTTCTTC
few	TRBJ2-3	TRBV30	.	13	CAWSGGNTDTQYF	TGTGCCTGGAGCGGGGGTAACACAGATACGCAGTATTTT
few	TRBJ2-3	TRBV5-1	.	14	CASSLGHDRDTQYF	TGCGCCAGCAGCTTGGGGCATGACCGAGATACGCAGTATTTT
few	TRBJ2-5	TRBV29-1	.	13	CSVEGHNQETQYF	TGCAGCGTTGAAGGCCATAACCAAGAGACCCAGTACTTC
few	TRBJ2-7	TRBV27	.	15	CASSVGWAISYEQYF	TGTGCCAGCAGTGTAGGTTGGGCTATTTCCTACGAGCAGTACTTC
.	TRBJ1-2	TRBV4-2	.	16	CASSQVGQVEGYGYTF	TGTGCCAGCAGCCAAGTGGGCCAGGTCGAGGGCTATGGCTACACCTTC
once	TRBJ2-1	TRBV10-2	TRBD2	14	CASEGGLAGGEQFF	TGCGCCAGCGAGGGGGGACTAGCGGGAGGGGAGCAGTTCTTC
many	TRBJ2-1	TRBV7-2	.	14	CASSFSPDYNEQFF	TGTGCCAGCAGCTTCTCGCCGGACTACAATGAGCAGTTCTTC